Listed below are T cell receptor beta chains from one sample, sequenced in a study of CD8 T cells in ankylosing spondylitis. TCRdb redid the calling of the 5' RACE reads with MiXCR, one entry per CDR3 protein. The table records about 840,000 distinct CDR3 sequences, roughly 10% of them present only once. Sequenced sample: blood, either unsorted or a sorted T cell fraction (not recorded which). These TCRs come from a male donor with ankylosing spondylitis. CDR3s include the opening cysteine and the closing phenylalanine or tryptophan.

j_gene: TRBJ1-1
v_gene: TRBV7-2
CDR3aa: CASSLETPTGAFF

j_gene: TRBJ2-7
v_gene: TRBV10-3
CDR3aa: CAISESGGSGNEQYF

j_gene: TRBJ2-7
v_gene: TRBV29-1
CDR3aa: CSVEGLAGGKQYF

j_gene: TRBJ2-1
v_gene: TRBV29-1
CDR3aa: CSSASGRNEQFF

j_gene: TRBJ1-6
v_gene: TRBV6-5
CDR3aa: CASSYFTGNSPLHF

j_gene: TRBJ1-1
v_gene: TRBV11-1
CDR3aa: CASSYMETEAFF

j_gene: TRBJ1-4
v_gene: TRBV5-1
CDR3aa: CASSPGQDHEKLFF

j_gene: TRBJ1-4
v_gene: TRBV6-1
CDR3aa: CASSRTGRYEKLFF

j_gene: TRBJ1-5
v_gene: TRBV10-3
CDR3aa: CAISGGGEQPQHF

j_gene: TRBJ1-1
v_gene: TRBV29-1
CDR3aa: CSVGQGPTEAFF

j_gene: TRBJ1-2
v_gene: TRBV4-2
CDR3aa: CASSQKLGDGYTF

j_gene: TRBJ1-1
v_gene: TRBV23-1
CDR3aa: CASSRAGETEAFF

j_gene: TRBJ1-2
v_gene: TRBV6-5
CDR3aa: CASSYVARGRGGYTF

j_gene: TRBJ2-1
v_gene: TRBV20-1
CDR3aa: CSAWDPGPTYNEQFF

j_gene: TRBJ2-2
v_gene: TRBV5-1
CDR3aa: CASSLGGVELFF

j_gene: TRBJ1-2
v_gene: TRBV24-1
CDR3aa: CATSDTHDGYTF

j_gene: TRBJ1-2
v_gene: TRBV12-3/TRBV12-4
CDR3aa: CASSSLGGGSADGYTF

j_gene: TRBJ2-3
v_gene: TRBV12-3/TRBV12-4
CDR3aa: CASSSTSTLTDTQYF

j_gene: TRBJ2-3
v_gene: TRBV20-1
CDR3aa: CSAVVSGGADTQYF

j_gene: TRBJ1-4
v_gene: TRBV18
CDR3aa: CASSPDRVEKLFF

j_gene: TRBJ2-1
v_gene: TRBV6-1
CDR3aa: CASSRRLEWDEQFF

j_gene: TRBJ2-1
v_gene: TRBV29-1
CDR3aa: CSVGLYNEQFF

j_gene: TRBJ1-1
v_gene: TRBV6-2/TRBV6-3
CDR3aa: CASSPQTGGPTEAFF

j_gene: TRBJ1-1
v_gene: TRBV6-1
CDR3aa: CASSIYRGRTEAFF

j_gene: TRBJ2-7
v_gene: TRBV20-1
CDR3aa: CSATGTSYEQYF

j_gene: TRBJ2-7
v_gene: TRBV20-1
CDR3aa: CSAIRYFAYEQYF

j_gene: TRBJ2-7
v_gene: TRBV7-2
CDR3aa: CASSPRRGNEQYF

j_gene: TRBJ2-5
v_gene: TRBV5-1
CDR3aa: CASSLVKETQYF

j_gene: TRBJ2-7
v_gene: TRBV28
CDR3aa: CASSSRLGLAGFSEQYF

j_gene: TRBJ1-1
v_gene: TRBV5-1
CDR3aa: CATSTLGGWAEAFF

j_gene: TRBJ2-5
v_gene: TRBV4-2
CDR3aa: CASSGLAGGETQYF

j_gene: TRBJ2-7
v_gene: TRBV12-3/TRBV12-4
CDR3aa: CASSPTASSYEQYF

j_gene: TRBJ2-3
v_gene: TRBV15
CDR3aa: CATSRDLWNRFLSGGTDTQYF

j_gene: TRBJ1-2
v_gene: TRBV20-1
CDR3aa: CSAPPGTGVAARYGYTF

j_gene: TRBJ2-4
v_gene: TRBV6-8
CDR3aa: CASSFPGLQNIQYF

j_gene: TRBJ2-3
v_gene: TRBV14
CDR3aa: CASSQAIPNTQYF

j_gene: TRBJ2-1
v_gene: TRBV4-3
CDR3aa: CASSQGLALVLEQFF

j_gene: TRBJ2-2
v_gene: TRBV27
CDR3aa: CASSYRITGELFF

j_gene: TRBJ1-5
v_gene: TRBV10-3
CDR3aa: CAYGQREGQPQHF

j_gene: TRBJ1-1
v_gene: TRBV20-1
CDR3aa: CSAPRDSILNTEAFF

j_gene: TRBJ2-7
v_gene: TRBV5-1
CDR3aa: CASSLLNIGDEQYF